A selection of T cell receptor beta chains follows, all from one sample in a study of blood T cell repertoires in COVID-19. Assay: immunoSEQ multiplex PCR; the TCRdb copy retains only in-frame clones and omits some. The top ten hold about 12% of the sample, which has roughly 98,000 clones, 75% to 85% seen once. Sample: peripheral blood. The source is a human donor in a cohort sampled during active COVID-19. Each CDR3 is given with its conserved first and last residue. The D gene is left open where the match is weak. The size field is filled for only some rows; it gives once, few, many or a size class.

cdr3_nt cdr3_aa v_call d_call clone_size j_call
TGTGCTAGTGCCTTGCGGGGGAACTATCAGCCCCAGCATTTT CASALRGNYQPQHF TRBV12-5 - many TRBJ1-5
TGTGCCAGCAGCTCTTCTAGCGGGGGACCCTACGAGCAGTACTTC CASSSSSGGPYEQYF TRBV6-5 TRBD2 many TRBJ2-7
TGTGCCAGCAGTGAATGGGGGCTGGATGGGTACGAGCAGTACTTC CASSEWGLDGYEQYF TRBV2 - few TRBJ2-7
TGTGCCAGCAGTTCAGGGTTAGCTAACTATGGCTACACCTTC CASSSGLANYGYTF TRBV28 - - TRBJ1-2
TGCGCCAGCAGCAAGGGACAGGGGGGCAATCAGCCCCAGCATTTT CASSKGQGGNQPQHF TRBV5-1 TRBD1 - TRBJ1-5
TGTGCCAGCAGTCATCAGGGGTACTATGGCTACACCTTC CASSHQGYYGYTF TRBV6-2/TRBV6-3 - - TRBJ1-2
TGTGCCAGCAGTCCACGATTGGGACAGACTTACTCCTACGAGCAGTACTTC CASSPRLGQTYSYEQYF TRBV6-2/TRBV6-3 TRBD1 - TRBJ2-7
TGTGCCAGCAGCCAGGGGACAGGGGGCTACGAGCAGTACTTC CASSQGTGGYEQYF TRBV14 TRBD1 - TRBJ2-7
TGTGCCTGGAGTCATCAGGGCGACGTTGAAAAACTGTTTTTT CAWSHQGDVEKLFF TRBV30 - - TRBJ1-4
TGTGCCTGGACATGGCTAGGCAATGAGCAGTTCTTC CAWTWLGNEQFF TRBV30 - once TRBJ2-1
TGTGCCAGCAGTGATAGCGGGGCCAACGTCCTGACTTTC CASSDSGANVLTF TRBV6-1 - once TRBJ2-6
TGTGCCAGCAGCTTTTCGGTGTCCTACGAGCAGTACTTC CASSFSVSYEQYF TRBV7-2 - - TRBJ2-7
TGTGCCAGCAGCCGAAAGCAGGGGGAAGACTATGGCCACACCTTC CASSRKQGEDYGHTF TRBV4-2 TRBD1 - TRBJ1-2
TGTGCCAGCAGGCCAACAGGGCCACTCTATGGCTACACCTTC CASRPTGPLYGYTF TRBV6-5 - - TRBJ1-2
TGTGCCAGCAGTGAATCTCCGGGTTGGTCATCTGGAAACACCATATATTTT CASSESPGWSSGNTIYF TRBV2 - - TRBJ1-3
TGCAGTGCTGAGGGGGCAGGTGGCTACACCTTC CSAEGAGGYTF TRBV20-1 TRBD1 - TRBJ1-2
TGTGCCAGTAGTATGGTGAGGGGGACGAACACTGAAGCTTTCTTT CASSMVRGTNTEAFF TRBV19 - - TRBJ1-1
TGTGCCTGCACCGGGACAGGGATTTACGAGCAGTACTTC CACTGTGIYEQYF TRBV30 TRBD1 - TRBJ2-7
TGTGCCAGCAGCCCCCAAACCCGGGCGGGGTTTAATGAAAAACTGTTTTTT CASSPQTRAGFNEKLFF TRBV7-8 - - TRBJ1-4
TGTGCCAGCAGCCTTCGGGACTCGCCGTTGGAAGCTTTCTTT CASSLRDSPLEAFF TRBV6-2/TRBV6-3 - - TRBJ1-1
TGTGCCAGCAGTTCCACGTCAGGGTACTACACCTTC CASSSTSGYYTF TRBV6-5 - few TRBJ1-2
TGTGCCAGCAGACTGGACGGAGGTGATGAAAAACTGTTTTTT CASRLDGGDEKLFF TRBV2 - - TRBJ1-4
TGCGCCAGCAGCTTGGCCCCTAGCAGGAACACCGGGGAGCTGTTTTTT CASSLAPSRNTGELFF TRBV5-1 - - TRBJ2-2